This T cell receptor (beta chain) emerged from a study of blood T cell repertoires in COVID-19 (dated by TCRdb to 2019 to 2021). Broadly, across the study: Samples covering the acute and convalescent phases of COVID-19 were provided by collaborators in the United States, Italy and Spain. Deeply sampled blood TCRbeta repertoires from subjects exposed to, actively infected with, or recovered from COVID-19 were included in the dataset. HLA class I and class II types, where available, came from metadata supplied by the sample provider rather than from assay-based typing. The sample metadata nearly always contained a de-identified subject ID, COVID-19 status, age in years and sex. Samples were obtained from the ongoing ImmuneRACE study (first 160 participants) and from 1,254 subjects provided by 6 global collaborators. The repertoires were released in a freely available public database intended as a resource for research on the immune response to SARS-CoV-2. The material from the prospective study consisted of cDNA or gDNA derived from T cells, B-cell-depleted T cells, or PBMCs. Paper-wide results and their limitations: The quantity of clinical and demographic metadata differed by source and by participant and was supplied without curation.

TCRbeta CDR3 regions were amplified from genomic DNA using the immunoSEQ Assay, a bias-controlled multiplex PCR. In the authors' own workflow: Nucleated cell counts per sample were estimated from amplification of reference gene primers within the assay. To quantify the absolute abundance of each unique TCRbeta CDR3 rearrangement, sequence reads were collapsed and filtered. Productive Simpson clonality was computed per sample as the square root of Simpson's diversity index over productive rearrangements. TCRdb mirrors the immuneACCESS table, restricted to in-frame sequences. Some clones are absent from its copies; in checked studies, under half trace to an unresolved V gene, and the reason for the others is unknown. The V and J calls and the clone size are those of that table, but D and trimming were determined from the DNA. The sample table contains nearly 55,000 clones; only one count was recorded for about 86% of them. The top ten clonotypes cover 12% of the sample.

CDR1 and CDR2 were assigned from the germline V gene as SQVTM and ANQGSEA. The CDR3 contains 11 residues, cysteine and phenylalanine counted. CDR3 DNA is the only sequence kept; it has 33 bases, read in frame from the first base. V drops 8 bases and J drops 7 bases, leaving 14 bases in between. Each collaborating institution followed its own protocols to collect whole blood in K2EDTA tubes. For TCRbeta analysis, collaborators shipped samples in one of three forms: frozen whole blood, isolated PBMCs, or DNA extracted from either of those sample types. A remark on this clone: The antigen this receptor binds is unknown. Qualities for individual bases were not recorded, and no much larger clone is one base off.

The clonotype was recovered from a man between 70 and 80 years old with active COVID-19. This chain joins TRBV29-1 to TRBJ1-1; TRBD1 is possibly the D segment (5 matching bases). Sequencing was done on a sample of peripheral blood. The nucleotides are TGCAGCACCCGTGCCGGGGGTGAAGCTTTCTTT. It translates to CSTRAGGEAFF.